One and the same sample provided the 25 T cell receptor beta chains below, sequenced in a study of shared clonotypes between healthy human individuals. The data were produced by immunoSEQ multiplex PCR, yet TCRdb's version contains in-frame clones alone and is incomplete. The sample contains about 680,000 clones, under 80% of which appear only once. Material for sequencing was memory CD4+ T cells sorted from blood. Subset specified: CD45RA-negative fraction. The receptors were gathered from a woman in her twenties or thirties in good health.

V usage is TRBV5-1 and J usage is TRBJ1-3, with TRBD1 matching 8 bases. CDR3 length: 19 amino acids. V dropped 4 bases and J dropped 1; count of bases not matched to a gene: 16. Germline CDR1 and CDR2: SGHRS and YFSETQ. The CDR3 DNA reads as TGCGCCAGCAGCCCCCAGATCCTAGGACAGGGCAATTCTGGAAACACCATATATTTT. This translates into CASSPQILGQGNSGNTIYF.

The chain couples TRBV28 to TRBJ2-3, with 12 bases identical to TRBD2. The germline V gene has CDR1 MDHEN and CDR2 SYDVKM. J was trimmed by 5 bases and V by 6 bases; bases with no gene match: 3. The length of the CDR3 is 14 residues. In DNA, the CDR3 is TGTGCCAGCAGACGGACTAGCGGGGTAGATACGCAGTATTTT. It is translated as CASRRTSGVDTQYF. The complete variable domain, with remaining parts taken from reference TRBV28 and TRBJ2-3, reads DVKVTQSSRYLVKRTGEKVFLECVQDMDHENMFWYRQDPGLGLRLIYFSYDVKMKEKGDIPEGYSVSREKKERFSLILESASTNQTSMYLCASRRTSGVDTQYFGPGTRLTVL.

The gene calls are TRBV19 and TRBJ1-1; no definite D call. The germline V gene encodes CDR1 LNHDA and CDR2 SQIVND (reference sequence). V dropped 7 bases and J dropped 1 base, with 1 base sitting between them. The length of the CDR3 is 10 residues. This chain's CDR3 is CASKNTEAFF. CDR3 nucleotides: TGTGCCAGTAAGAACACTGAAGCTTTCTTT.

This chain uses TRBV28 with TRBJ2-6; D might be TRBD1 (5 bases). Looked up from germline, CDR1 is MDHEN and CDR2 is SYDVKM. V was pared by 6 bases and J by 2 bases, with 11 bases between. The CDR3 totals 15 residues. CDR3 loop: CASSIAGTGANVLTF. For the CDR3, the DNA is TGTGCCAGCAGCATTGCAGGGACTGGGGCCAACGTCCTGACTTTC. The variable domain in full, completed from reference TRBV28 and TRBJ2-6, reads DVKVTQSSRYLVKRTGEKVFLECVQDMDHENMFWYRQDPGLGLRLIYFSYDVKMKEKGDIPEGYSVSREKKERFSLILESASTNQTSMYLCASSIAGTGANVLTFGAGSRLTVL.

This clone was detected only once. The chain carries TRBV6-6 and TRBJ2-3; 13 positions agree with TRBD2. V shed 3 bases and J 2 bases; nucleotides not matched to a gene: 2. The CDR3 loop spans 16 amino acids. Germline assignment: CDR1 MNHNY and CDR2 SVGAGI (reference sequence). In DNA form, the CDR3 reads TGTGCCAGCAGTTATACTAGCGGGAGGGCCACAGATACGCAGTATTTT. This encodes CASSYTSGRATDTQYF.

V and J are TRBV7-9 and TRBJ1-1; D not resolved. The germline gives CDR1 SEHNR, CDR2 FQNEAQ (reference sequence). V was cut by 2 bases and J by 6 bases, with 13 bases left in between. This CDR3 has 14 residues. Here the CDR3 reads CASSLNYGEAEAFF. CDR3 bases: TGTGCCAGCAGCTTAAATTATGGGGAGGCTGAAGCTTTCTTT.

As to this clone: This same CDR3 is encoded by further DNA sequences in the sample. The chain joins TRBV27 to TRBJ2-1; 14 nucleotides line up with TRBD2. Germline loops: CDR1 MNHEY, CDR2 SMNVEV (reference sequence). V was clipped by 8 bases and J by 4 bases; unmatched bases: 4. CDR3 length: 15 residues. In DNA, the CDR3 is TGTGCCAGCCGCGGACTAGCGGGGGGATACAATGAGCAGTTCTTC. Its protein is CASRGLAGGYNEQFF.

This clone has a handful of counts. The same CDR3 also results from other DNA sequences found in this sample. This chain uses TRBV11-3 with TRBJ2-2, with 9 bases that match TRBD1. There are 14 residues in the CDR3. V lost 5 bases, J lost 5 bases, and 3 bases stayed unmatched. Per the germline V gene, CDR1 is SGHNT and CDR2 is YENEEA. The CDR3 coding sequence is TGTGCCAGCAGCCCCGGGACAGGGACCGGGGAGCTGTTTTTT. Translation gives CASSPGTGTGELFF.

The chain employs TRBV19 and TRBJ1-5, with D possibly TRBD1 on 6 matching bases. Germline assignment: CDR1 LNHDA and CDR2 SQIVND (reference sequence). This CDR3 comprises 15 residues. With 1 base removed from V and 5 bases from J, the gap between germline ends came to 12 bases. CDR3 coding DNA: TGTGCCAGTAGTATAGTGGGACACGGGGATCAGCCCCAGCATTTT. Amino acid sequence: CASSIVGHGDQPQHF.

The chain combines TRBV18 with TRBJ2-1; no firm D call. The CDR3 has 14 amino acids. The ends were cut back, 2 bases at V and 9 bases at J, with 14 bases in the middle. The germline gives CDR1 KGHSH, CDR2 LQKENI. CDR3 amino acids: CASSPAGGNLEQFF. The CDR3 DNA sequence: TGTGCCAGCTCACCAGCAGGTGGGAATCTTGAGCAGTTCTTC.

The DNA for the CDR3 is TGTGCCAGCAGTTTAGCTCCAGCGGGACAGCCCCAGCATTTT. Residues: CASSLAPAGQPQHF. V is TRBV28 and J is TRBJ1-5; D remains ambiguous. This CDR3 is 14 amino acids long. Trimming removed 2 bases at V and 7 bases at J, with 12 bases between. CDR1 and CDR2 from the germline V gene are MDHEN and SYDVKM.

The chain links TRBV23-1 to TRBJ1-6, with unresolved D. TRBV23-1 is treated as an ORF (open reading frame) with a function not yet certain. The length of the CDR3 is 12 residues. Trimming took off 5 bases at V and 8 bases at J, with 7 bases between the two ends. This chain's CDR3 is CASSELDSPLHF. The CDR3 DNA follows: TGCGCCAGCAGTGAGTTGGATTCACCCCTCCACTTT.

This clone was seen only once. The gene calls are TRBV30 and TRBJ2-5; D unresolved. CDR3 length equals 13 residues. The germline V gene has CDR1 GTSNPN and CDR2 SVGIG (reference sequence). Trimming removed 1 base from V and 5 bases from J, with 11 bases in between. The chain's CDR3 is CAWSALMGETQYF. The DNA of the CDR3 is TGTGCCTGGAGTGCCCTCATGGGGGAGACCCAGTACTTC.

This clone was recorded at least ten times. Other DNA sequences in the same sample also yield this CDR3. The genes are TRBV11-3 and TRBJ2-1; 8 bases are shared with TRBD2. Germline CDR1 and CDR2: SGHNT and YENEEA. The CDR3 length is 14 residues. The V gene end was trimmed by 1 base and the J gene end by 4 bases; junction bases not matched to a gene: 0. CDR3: CASSLAGGYNEQFF. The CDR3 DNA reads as TGTGCCAGCAGCTTAGCGGGAGGGTACAATGAGCAGTTCTTC.

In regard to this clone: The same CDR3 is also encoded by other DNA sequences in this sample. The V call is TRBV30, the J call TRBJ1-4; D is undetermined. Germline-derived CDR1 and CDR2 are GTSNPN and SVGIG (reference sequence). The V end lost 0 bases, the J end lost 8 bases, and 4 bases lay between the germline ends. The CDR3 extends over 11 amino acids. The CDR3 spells CAWSVREKLFF. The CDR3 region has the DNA TGTGCCTGGAGTGTAAGGGAAAAACTGTTTTTT.

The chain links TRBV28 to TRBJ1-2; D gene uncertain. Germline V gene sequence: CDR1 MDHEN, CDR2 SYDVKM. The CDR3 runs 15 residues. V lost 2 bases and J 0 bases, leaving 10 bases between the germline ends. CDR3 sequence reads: CASSLTPATNYGYTF. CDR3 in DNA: TGTGCCAGCAGTTTAACGCCGGCTACTAACTATGGCTACACCTTC.

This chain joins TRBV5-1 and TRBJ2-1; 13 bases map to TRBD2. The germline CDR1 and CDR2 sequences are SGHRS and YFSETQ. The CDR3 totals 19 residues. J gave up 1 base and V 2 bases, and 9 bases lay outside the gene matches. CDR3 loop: CASSFDPGTSGMSYNEQFF. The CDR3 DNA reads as TGCGCCAGCAGCTTCGACCCCGGGACTAGCGGGATGTCCTACAATGAGCAGTTCTTC. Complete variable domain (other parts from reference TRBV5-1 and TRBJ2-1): KAGVTQTPRYLIKTRGQQVTLSCSPISGHRSVSWYQQTPGQGLQFLFEYFSETQRNKGNFPGRFSGRQFSNSRSEMNVSTLELGDSALYLCASSFDPGTSGMSYNEQFFGPGTRLTVL.

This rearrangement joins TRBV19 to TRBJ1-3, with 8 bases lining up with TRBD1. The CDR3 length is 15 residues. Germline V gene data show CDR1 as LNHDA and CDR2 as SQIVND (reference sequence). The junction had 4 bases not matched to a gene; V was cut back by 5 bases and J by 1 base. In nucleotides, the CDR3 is TGTGCCAGTAGTCTTCAGGGGGCGTCTGGAAACACCATATATTTT. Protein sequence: CASSLQGASGNTIYF.

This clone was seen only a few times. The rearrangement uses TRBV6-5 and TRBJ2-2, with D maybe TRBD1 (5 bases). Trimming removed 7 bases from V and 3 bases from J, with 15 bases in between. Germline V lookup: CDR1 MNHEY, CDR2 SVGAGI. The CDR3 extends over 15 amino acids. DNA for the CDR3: TGTGCCAGCACATGGGGTTGGGGCGACACCGGGGAGCTGTTTTTT. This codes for CASTWGWGDTGELFF.

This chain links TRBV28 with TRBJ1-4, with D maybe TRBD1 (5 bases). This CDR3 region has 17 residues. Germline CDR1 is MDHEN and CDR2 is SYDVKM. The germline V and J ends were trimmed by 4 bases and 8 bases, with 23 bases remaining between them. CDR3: CASSSPRIRDPGEKLFF. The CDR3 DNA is TGTGCCAGCAGTTCTCCGCGAATCCGGGACCCCGGGGAAAAACTGTTTTTT.

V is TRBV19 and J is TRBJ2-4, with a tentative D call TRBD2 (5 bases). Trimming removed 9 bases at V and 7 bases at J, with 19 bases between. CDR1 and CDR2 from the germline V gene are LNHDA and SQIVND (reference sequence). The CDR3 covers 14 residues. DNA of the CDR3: TGTGCCAGCAACCTGGACGGGATGAGGAACATTCAGTACTTC. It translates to CASNLDGMRNIQYF. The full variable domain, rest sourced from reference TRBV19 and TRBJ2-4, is DGGITQSPKYLFRKEGQNVTLSCEQNLNHDAMYWYRQDPGQGLRLIYYSQIVNDFQKGDIAEGYSVSREKKESFPLTVTSAQKNPTAFYLCASNLDGMRNIQYFGAGTRLSVL.

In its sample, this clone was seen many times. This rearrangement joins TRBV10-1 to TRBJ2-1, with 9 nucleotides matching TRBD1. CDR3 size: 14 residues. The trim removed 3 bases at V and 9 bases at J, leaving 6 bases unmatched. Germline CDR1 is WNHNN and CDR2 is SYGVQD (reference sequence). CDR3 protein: CASSEGTGRIEQFF. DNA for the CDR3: TGCGCCAGCAGTGAAGGGACAGGGAGAATTGAGCAGTTCTTC.

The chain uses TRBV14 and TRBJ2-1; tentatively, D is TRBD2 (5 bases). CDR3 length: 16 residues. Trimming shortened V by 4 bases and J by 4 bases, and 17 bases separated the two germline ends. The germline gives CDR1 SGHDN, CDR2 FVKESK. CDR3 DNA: TGTGCCAGCAGCCGAAACCTACAGCGGACTTACAATGAGCAGTTCTTC. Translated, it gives CASSRNLQRTYNEQFF.

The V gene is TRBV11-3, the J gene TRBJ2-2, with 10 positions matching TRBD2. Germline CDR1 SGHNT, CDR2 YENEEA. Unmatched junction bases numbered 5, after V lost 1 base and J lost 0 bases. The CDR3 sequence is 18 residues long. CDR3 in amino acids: CASSLGEGLAPNTGELFF. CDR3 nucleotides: TGTGCCAGCAGCTTAGGGGAGGGACTAGCGCCGAACACCGGGGAGCTGTTTTTT.

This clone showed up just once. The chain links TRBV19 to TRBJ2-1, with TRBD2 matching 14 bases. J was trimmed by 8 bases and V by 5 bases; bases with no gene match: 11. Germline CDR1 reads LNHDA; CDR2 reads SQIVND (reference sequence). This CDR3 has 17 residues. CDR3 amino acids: CASSARPGLAGVHEQFF. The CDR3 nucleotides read TGTGCCAGTAGTGCAAGACCGGGACTAGCGGGAGTGCATGAGCAGTTCTTC.